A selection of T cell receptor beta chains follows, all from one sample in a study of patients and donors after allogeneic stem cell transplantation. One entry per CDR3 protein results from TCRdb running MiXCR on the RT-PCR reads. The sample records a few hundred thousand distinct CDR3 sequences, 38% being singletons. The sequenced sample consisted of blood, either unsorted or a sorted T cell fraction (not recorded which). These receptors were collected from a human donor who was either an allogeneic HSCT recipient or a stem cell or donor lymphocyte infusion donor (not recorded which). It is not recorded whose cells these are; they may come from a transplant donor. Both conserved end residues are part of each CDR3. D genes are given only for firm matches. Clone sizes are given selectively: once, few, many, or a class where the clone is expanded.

CASSKARNQETQYF | TGCGCCAGCAGCAAGGCACGGAACCAAGAGACCCAGTACTTC | TRBJ2-5 | TRBV4-1 | . | .
CASSLHGGNSPLHF | TGTGCCAGCAGTTTACATGGGGGAAATTCACCCCTCCACTTT | TRBJ1-6 | TRBV12-3/TRBV12-4 | few | .
CASSAGRTGIVGELFF | TGTGCCAGCTCAGCTGGTAGGACAGGGATAGTCGGGGAGCTGTTTTTT | TRBJ2-2 | TRBV7-8 | . | TRBD1
CASSSRDRGGYTF | TGCGCCAGCAGCTCCCGGGACAGGGGTGGCTACACCTTC | TRBJ1-2 | TRBV5-1 | few | TRBD1
CASREDEQFF | TGTGCCAGCAGGGAGGATGAGCAGTTCTTC | TRBJ2-1 | TRBV7-9 | . | .
CASSWGVETQYF | TGCGCCAGCAGTTGGGGGGTAGAGACCCAGTACTTC | TRBJ2-5 | TRBV5-1 | . | .
CASRPLAGYEQFF | TGTGCCAGCAGGCCACTAGCGGGCTATGAGCAGTTCTTC | TRBJ2-1 | TRBV14 | . | TRBD2
CASGLDRVIIDTEAFF | TGTGCCAGCGGACTCGACAGGGTGATTATTGACACTGAAGCTTTCTTT | TRBJ1-1 | TRBV5-6 | . | TRBD1
CASSVLRGHGYTF | TGTGCCAGCAGCGTACTGAGGGGGCATGGCTACACCTTC | TRBJ1-2 | TRBV5-6 | . | TRBD1
CSGLTGGALEAFF | TGCAGCGGTTTGACAGGGGGCGCGTTAGAAGCTTTCTTT | TRBJ1-1 | TRBV29-1 | few | TRBD1
CASSPRKHWTEAFF | TGTGCCAGCAGTCCGCGAAAGCACTGGACAGAAGCTTTCTTT | TRBJ1-1 | TRBV2 | . | .
CSAGGKGNQPQHF | TGCAGTGCCGGAGGCAAGGGGAATCAGCCCCAGCATTTT | TRBJ1-5 | TRBV20-1 | . | .
CASSLKAIYF | TGTGCCAGCAGCTTGAAGGCCATATATTTT | TRBJ1-3 | TRBV7-9 | . | .
CASSQQGEVRGYTF | TGTGCCAGCAGCCAACAGGGGGAAGTTCGTGGCTACACCTTC | TRBJ1-2 | TRBV5-5 | few | TRBD1
CASSPRQALNTEAFF | TGTGCCAGCAGCCCCAGGCAGGCCTTGAACACTGAAGCTTTCTTT | TRBJ1-1 | TRBV7-9 | . | .
CATRGQGNTEAFF | TGTGCCACCAGGGGACAGGGGAACACTGAAGCTTTCTTT | TRBJ1-1 | TRBV24-1 | . | TRBD1
CAVSQGNEQYF | TGTGCCGTCTCCCAGGGAAACGAGCAGTACTTC | TRBJ2-7 | TRBV28 | . | .
CASSPPDGYTF | TGTGCCAGCAGCCCCCCAGACGGCTACACCTTC | TRBJ1-2 | TRBV7-9 | . | .
CASSSGQEPAEAFF | TGCGCCAGCAGCTCGGGACAGGAGCCTGCTGAAGCTTTCTTT | TRBJ1-1 | TRBV5-1 | . | TRBD1
CASSRRDSWQYF | TGTGCCAGCAGCCGCCGGGACAGTTGGCAGTATTTT | TRBJ2-3 | TRBV14 | few | TRBD1
CSVHWGERTEAFF | TGCAGCGTTCACTGGGGTGAACGCACTGAAGCTTTCTTT | TRBJ1-1 | TRBV29-1 | few | .
CASSTGQGGTEAFF | TGTGCCAGCAGCACCGGACAGGGTGGCACTGAAGCTTTCTTT | TRBJ1-1 | TRBV7-8 | few | TRBD1
CARGQGDTQYF | TGTGCCCGGGGGCAGGGAGATACGCAGTATTTT | TRBJ2-3 | TRBV30 | once | .
CSARELYQPQHF | TGCAGTGCTAGAGAACTATATCAGCCCCAGCATTTT | TRBJ1-5 | TRBV20-1 | . | .
CASSDSGHGPRDTQYF | TGTGCCAGCAGTGACTCAGGACATGGGCCCCGAGATACGCAGTATTTT | TRBJ2-3 | TRBV6-4 | once | .
CASSSSEWGPRQYF | TGTGCCAGCAGCTCTTCCGAGTGGGGTCCCCGGCAGTACTTC | TRBJ2-7 | TRBV5-4 | . | .
CSARDRRGPEAFF | TGCAGTGCTAGAGATAGGAGGGGGCCTGAAGCTTTCTTT | TRBJ1-1 | TRBV20-1 | . | TRBD1
CASRGRDRGPGYTF | TGTGCCAGCAGAGGCCGGGACAGGGGGCCTGGCTACACCTTC | TRBJ1-2 | TRBV6-6 | . | TRBD1
CTSCSGTLDTQYF | TGTACCAGCTGCTCCGGGACTTTAGATACGCAGTATTTT | TRBJ2-3 | TRBV28 | . | .
CASSERSTNEKLFF | TGTGCCAGCAGTGAGAGGTCAACTAATGAAAAACTGTTTTTT | TRBJ1-4 | TRBV6-1 | few | .
CAISESVGGNEQYF | TGTGCCATCAGTGAGTCTGTGGGAGGAAACGAGCAGTACTTC | TRBJ2-7 | TRBV10-3 | . | .
CASSLAPDEQFF | TGCGCCAGCAGCTTGGCCCCCGATGAGCAGTTCTTC | TRBJ2-1 | TRBV5-1 | . | .
CASSLPSTNEKLFF | TGTGCCAGCAGTTTGCCTTCAACTAATGAAAAACTGTTTTTT | TRBJ1-4 | TRBV28 | few | .